This TCR beta chain came from a study of T cell changes during pregnancy in multiple sclerosis. CDR3 length: 15 amino acids. J gave up 6 bases and V 6 bases, and 8 bases lay outside the gene matches. CDR1 is MDHEN, CDR2 SYDVKM, per germline. TCRdb keeps only in-frame clones here, not all; method: immunoSEQ multiplex PCR. In the table there are 90,000 to 100,000 clones, almost 95% of which are singletons. The sequencing here drew on peripheral blood, taken in the third trimester of pregnancy. The clonotype comes from a female donor with multiple sclerosis, enrolled in a pregnancy study. The V call is TRBV28, the J call TRBJ2-2, with 9 bases lining up with TRBD1. The CDR3 loop reads CASRSLGTGSGELFF. The DNA of the CDR3 is TGTGCCAGCAGGAGCCTCGGGACAGGGTCCGGGGAGCTGTTTTTT.